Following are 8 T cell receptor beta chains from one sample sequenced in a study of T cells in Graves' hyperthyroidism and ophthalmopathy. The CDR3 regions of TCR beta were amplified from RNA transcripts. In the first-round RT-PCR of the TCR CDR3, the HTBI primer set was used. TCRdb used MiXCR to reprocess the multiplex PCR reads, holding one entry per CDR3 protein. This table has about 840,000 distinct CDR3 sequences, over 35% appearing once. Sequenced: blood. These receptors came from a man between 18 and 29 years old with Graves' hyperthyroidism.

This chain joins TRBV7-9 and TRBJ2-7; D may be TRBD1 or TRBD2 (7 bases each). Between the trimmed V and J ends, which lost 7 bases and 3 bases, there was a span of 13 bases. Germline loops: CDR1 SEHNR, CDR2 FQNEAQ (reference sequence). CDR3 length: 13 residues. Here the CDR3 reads CASNARGGYEQYF. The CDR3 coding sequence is TGTGCCAGCAATGCCAGGGGGGGCTACGAGCAGTACTTC.

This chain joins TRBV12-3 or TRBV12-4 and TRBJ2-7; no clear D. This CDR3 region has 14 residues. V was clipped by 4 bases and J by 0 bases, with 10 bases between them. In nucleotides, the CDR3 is TGTGCCAGCAGTTCCAGGTCTGGCTCCTACGAGCAGTACTTC. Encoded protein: CASSSRSGSYEQYF.

In nucleotides, the CDR3 is TGTGCCAGTAGTGGACGGTTAATAGGGGCCCTGGGAACTTTCTTT. It specifies CASSGRLIGALGTFF. The chain links TRBV19 to TRBJ1-1, with D possibly TRBD1 on 5 matching bases. This CDR3 has 15 residues. V was pared by 5 bases and J by 12 bases, with 25 bases between. The germline V gene encodes CDR1 LNHDA and CDR2 SQIVND (reference sequence).

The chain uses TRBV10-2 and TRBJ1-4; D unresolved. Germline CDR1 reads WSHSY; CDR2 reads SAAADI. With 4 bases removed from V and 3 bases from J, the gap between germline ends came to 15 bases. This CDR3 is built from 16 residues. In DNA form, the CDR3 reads TGCGCCAGCAGTGTTGCCCGTCCCGGCCCTAATGAAAAACTGTTTTTT. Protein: CASSVARPGPNEKLFF.

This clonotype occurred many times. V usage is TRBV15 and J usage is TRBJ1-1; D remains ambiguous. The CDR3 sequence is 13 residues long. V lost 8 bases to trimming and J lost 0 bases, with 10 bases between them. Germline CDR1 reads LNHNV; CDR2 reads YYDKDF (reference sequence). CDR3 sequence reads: CATRDGVNTEAFF. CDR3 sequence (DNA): TGTGCCACCCGTGATGGGGTGAACACTGAAGCTTTCTTT.

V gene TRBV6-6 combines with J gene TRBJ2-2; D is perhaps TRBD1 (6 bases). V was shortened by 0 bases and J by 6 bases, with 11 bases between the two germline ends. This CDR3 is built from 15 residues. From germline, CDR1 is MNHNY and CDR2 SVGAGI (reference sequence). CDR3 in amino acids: CASSYSQGWPGELFF. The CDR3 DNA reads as TGTGCCAGCAGTTACTCTCAGGGGTGGCCCGGGGAGCTGTTTTTT.

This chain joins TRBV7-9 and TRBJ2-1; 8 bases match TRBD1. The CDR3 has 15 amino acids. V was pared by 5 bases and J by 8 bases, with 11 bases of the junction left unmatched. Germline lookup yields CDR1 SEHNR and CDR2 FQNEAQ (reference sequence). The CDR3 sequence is CASSTIRTGSDEQFF. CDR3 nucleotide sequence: TGTGCCAGCAGCACGATTCGGACAGGGAGCGATGAGCAGTTCTTC.

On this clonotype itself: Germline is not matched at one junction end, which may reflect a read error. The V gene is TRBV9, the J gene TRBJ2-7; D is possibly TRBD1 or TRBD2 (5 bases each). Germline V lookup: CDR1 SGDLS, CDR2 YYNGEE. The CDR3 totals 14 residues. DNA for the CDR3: TGTGCCAGCAGCGTAGGGGGGATCGACTACGGGCAGTACTTC. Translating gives CASSVGGIDYGQYF.